Below, 9 T cell receptor beta chains from the same sample are listed, as sequenced in a study of blood T cell repertoires in COVID-19. The repertoire was sequenced with immunoSEQ multiplex PCR; TCRdb's copy has only in-frame clones and lacks some. The data contain approximately 110,000 clones, around 74% of them singletons. The sequencing sample was made of peripheral blood. These receptors were obtained from a man older than 75 with COVID-19, enrolled during active disease.

The chain carries TRBV7-6 and TRBJ2-5; 7 nucleotides align to TRBD2. CDR3 length equals 16 residues. The V gene's germline CDR1 is SGHVS and CDR2 FNYEAQ. The V and J ends lost 2 bases and 7 bases, in that order; junction bases with no gene match: 13. The CDR3 sequence is CASSLYQPSGEGTQYF. The CDR3 DNA follows: TGTGCCAGCAGCTTATACCAGCCTAGCGGTGAGGGGACCCAGTACTTC.

The chain links TRBV18 to TRBJ1-1; D is possibly TRBD1 (5 bases). The CDR3 has 13 amino acids. V was clipped by 11 bases and J by 3 bases, with 16 bases between them. CDR1 is KGHSH, CDR2 LQKENI, per germline. The CDR3 nucleotides are TGTGCCTCTTTGGGGCAGGCCTACACTGAAGCTTTCTTT. Its translation is CASLGQAYTEAFF.

This clone was observed once. V is TRBV6-2 or TRBV6-3 and J is TRBJ2-2; no reliable D call. V was shortened by 6 bases and J by 1 base, with 6 bases between the two germline ends. This CDR3 is 13 amino acids long. Germline assignment: CDR1 MNHEY and CDR2 SVGEGT. DNA of the CDR3: TGTGCCAGCAGCTCCGGGAACACCGGGGAGCTGTTTTTT. Its translation: CASSSGNTGELFF.

V gene TRBV2 combines with J gene TRBJ2-1; 9 positions agree with TRBD2. Trimming cost V 3 bases and J 0 bases; bases outside gene matches: 0. This CDR3 has 15 amino acids. Per germline, CDR1 SNHLY and CDR2 FYNNEI. The CDR3, as DNA: TGTGCCAGCAGTGAGCGGGAGGGCTCCTACAATGAGCAGTTCTTC. Its protein product is CASSEREGSYNEQFF.

The V gene is TRBV19, the J gene TRBJ2-6; 10 bases align to TRBD1. The V segment lost 10 bases and the J segment 0 bases; nucleotides outside the gene matches: 6. The CDR3 is 16 amino acids. CDR1 LNHDA and CDR2 SQIVND come from the germline V gene (reference sequence). CDR3 residues: CATLDRGLSGANVLTF. The DNA for the CDR3 is TGTGCCACACTAGACAGGGGGCTCTCTGGGGCCAACGTCCTGACTTTC.

This clone has only one observation. This sequence joins TRBV11-3 and TRBJ2-1; TRBD2 might be the D (5 bases). The ends were cut back, 1 base at V and 6 bases at J, with 7 bases in the middle. The CDR3 runs 13 residues. Per germline, CDR1 SGHNT and CDR2 YENEEA. CDR3 residues: CASSLGGRNEQFF. The CDR3 nucleotides are TGTGCCAGCAGCTTAGGAGGGCGCAATGAGCAGTTCTTC.

In this sample, this clone turned up many times. V gene TRBV7-9 combines with J gene TRBJ2-5; 10 positions match TRBD2. Losses at the gene ends were 5 bases for V and 1 base for J; bases not matched to a gene: 1. The V gene's germline CDR1 is SEHNR and CDR2 FQNEAQ (reference sequence). The CDR3 has 14 amino acids. DNA of the CDR3: TGTGCCAGCAGCCGGACTAGCGGCCAAGAGACCCAGTACTTC. Translating it yields CASSRTSGQETQYF.

Here the CDR3 DNA reads TGTGCCAGCAGTTTATTGGGGACAGGGCTTCAGCCCCAGCATTTT. Translating gives CASSLLGTGLQPQHF. The chain recombines TRBV28 with TRBJ1-5, with TRBD1 identical over 9 bases. The CDR3 is made up of 15 amino acids. Trimming at V came to 1 base and at J to 6 bases, leaving 4 bases not matched to a gene. Germline V gives CDR1 MDHEN, CDR2 SYDVKM.

The rearrangement links TRBV5-4 to TRBJ1-1; 7 nucleotides align to TRBD1. The CDR3 covers 15 residues. J lost 5 bases, V lost 4 bases, and 11 bases had no gene match. CDR1 and CDR2 from the germline V gene are SGHNT and YYREEE (reference sequence). CDR3 DNA: TGTGCCAGCAGCATGCAGATAGGGGGCGGAACTGAAGCTTTCTTT. Translation gives CASSMQIGGGTEAFF.